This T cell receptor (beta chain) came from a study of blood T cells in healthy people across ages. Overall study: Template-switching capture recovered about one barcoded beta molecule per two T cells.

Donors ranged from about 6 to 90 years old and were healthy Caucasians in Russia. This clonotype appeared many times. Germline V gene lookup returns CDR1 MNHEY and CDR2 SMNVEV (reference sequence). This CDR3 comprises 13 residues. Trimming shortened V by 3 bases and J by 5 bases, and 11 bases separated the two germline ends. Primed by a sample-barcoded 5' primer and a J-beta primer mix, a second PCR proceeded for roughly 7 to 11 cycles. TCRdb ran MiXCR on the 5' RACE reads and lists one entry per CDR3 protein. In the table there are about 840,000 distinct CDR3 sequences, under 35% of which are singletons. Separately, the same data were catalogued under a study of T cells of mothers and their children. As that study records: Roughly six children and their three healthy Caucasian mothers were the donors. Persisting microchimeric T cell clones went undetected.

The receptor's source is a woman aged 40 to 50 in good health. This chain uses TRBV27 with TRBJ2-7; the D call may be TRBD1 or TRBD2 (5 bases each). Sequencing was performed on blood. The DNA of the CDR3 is TGTGCCAGCAGTTTTAGGGGACCCCACGAGCAGTACTTC. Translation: CASSFRGPHEQYF.